This entry lists 23 T cell receptor beta chains sequenced from one sample in a study of response to subunit inactivated influenza vaccine. One entry per CDR3 protein, called by TCRdb with MiXCR from the RT-PCR reads. The sample consists of about 160,000 distinct CDR3 sequences, approximately 12% of them appearing once. The sample was CD8+ T cells sorted from PBMCs, taken roughly 24 months after vaccination. Source of these receptors: a man in his fifties or sixties who received an inactivated influenza vaccine.

The chain joins TRBV4-3 to TRBJ2-1; 7 positions match TRBD2. The V gene's germline CDR1 is LGHNA and CDR2 YSLEER. The V gene end was trimmed by 4 bases and the J gene end by 5 bases; junction bases not matched to a gene: 5. This CDR3 contains 14 residues. The DNA of the CDR3 is TGCGCCAGCAGCCTTCGGGGGAGGGACAATGAGCAGTTCTTC. It encodes CASSLRGRDNEQFF.

This clonotype was counted many times. The J gene is TRBJ2-2, the V gene TRBV12-3 or TRBV12-4; 9 bases agree with TRBD1. The ends lost 2 bases at V and 7 bases at J; junction bases unmatched: 5. The CDR3 spans 15 residues. CDR3 residues: CASSLPGQGLGELFF. As DNA, the CDR3 is TGTGCCAGCAGTTTACCGGGACAGGGTCTCGGGGAGCTGTTTTTT.

In this sample, this clonotype turned up many times. The chain links TRBV28 to TRBJ2-1; the D gene is possibly TRBD2 (6 bases). The CDR3 loop spans 13 amino acids. Germline V lookup: CDR1 MDHEN, CDR2 SYDVKM. V lost 3 bases to trimming and J lost 4 bases, with 7 bases between them. The CDR3 nucleotides are TGTGCCAGCAGTTTTCGGGGGTACAATGAGCAGTTCTTC. This sequence encodes CASSFRGYNEQFF.

The chain carries TRBV5-4 and TRBJ2-1, with 7 nucleotides matching TRBD2. Germline V lookup: CDR1 SGHNT, CDR2 YYREEE (reference sequence). This CDR3 is built from 14 residues. After removal of 2 bases from V and 6 bases from J, the junction contained 5 bases not matched to a gene. Here the CDR3 DNA reads TGTGCCAGCAGCTTAGGTGGGGAGGGCAATGAGCAGTTCTTC. It yields the protein CASSLGGEGNEQFF.

The chain carries TRBV15 and TRBJ2-7; D may correspond to TRBD1 or TRBD2 (5 bases each). V was trimmed by 5 bases and J by 0 bases, leaving 17 bases between them. There are 16 residues in the CDR3. Germline V gives CDR1 LNHNV, CDR2 YYDKDF (reference sequence). The CDR3 nucleotides read TGTGCCACCAGCCCACCCATCCGGGACGGCTCCTACGAGCAGTACTTC. Its translation: CATSPPIRDGSYEQYF. The full variable domain, rest sourced from reference TRBV15 and TRBJ2-7, is DAMVIQNPRYQVTQFGKPVTLSCSQTLNHNVMYWYQQKSSQAPKLLFHYYDKDFNNEADTPDNFQSRRPNTSFCFLDIRSPGLGDTAMYLCATSPPIRDGSYEQYFGPGTRLTVT.

This chain connects TRBV24-1 to TRBJ2-5; 13 bases line up with TRBD2. The V gene end was trimmed by 4 bases and the J gene end by 5 bases; junction bases not matched to a gene: 3. The germline V gene has CDR1 KGHDR and CDR2 SFDVKD. The CDR3 spans 15 residues. CDR3 bases: TGTGCCACCAGTGAACTAGCGGGAGGGCTGGAGACCCAGTACTTC. Its protein is CATSELAGGLETQYF.

This clonotype was picked up many times. The chain employs TRBV7-9 and TRBJ1-2; weak D call: TRBD1 (5 bases). The CDR3 has 16 amino acids. Germline values: CDR1 SEHNR, CDR2 FQNEAQ (reference sequence). V was pared by 1 base and J by 3 bases, with 15 bases between. CDR3 in DNA: TGTGCCAGCAGCTTAGGGATTGGGGGAGTCGACTATGGCTACACCTTC. This gives the protein CASSLGIGGVDYGYTF. Looking up the rest from reference TRBV7-9 and TRBJ1-2 gives the full variable domain: DTGVSQNPRHKITKRGQNVTFRCDPISEHNRLYWYRQTLGQGPEFLTYFQNEAQLEKSRLLSDRFSAERPKGSFSTLEIQRTEQGDSAMYLCASSLGIGGVDYGYTFGSGTRLTVV.

This clonotype has at least ten counts. The V gene is TRBV28, the J gene TRBJ2-7; TRBD1 matches at 9 bases. The V gene's germline CDR1 is MDHEN and CDR2 SYDVKM. CDR3 size: 14 residues. V lost 5 bases, J lost 3 bases, and 5 bases stayed unmatched. The CDR3 loop is CASSGPGQGYEQYF. DNA for the CDR3: TGTGCCAGCAGTGGTCCGGGACAGGGCTACGAGCAGTACTTC.

This clonotype was found a few times. The chain has TRBV7-8 and TRBJ2-2; D is tentatively TRBD1 or TRBD2 (5 bases each). The germline V gene encodes CDR1 SGHVS and CDR2 FQNEAQ. V lost 1 base and J lost 7, with 13 bases in between. The CDR3 is made up of 15 amino acids. This chain's CDR3 is CASSLGGGGSGELFF. CDR3 DNA sequence: TGTGCCAGCAGCTTAGGGGGCGGAGGAAGCGGGGAGCTGTTTTTT.

This chain connects TRBV20-1 to TRBJ2-2, with unresolved D. The CDR3 runs to 13 residues. Trimming removed 2 bases from V and 5 bases from J, with 9 bases in between. The germline V gene encodes CDR1 DFQATT and CDR2 SNEGSKA (reference sequence). The DNA for the CDR3 is TGCAGTGCTAGAACCCCAGTTACCGGGGAGCTGTTTTTT. It encodes CSARTPVTGELFF.

This chain links TRBV27 with TRBJ2-3; TRBD2 agrees at 10 bases. Germline loops: CDR1 MNHEY, CDR2 SMNVEV (reference sequence). The J segment lost 2 bases and the V segment lost 10 bases, leaving 6 bases of the junction unmatched. This CDR3 has 14 amino acids. As DNA, the CDR3 is TGTGCCACCCGACTAGCGGGTGCCACAGATACGCAGTATTTT. Translation gives CATRLAGATDTQYF.

This clonotype was observed a handful of times. The chain is built from TRBV5-1 and TRBJ2-6; D remains unclear. This CDR3 contains 16 residues. The ends were cut back, 0 bases at V and 1 base at J, with 8 bases in the middle. CDR1 and CDR2 (germline): SGHRS, YFSETQ. The CDR3, as DNA: TGCGCCAGCAGCTTGGCCCTGGGATCTGGGGCCAACGTCCTGACTTTC. Translating gives CASSLALGSGANVLTF.

Many counts were recorded for this clonotype. The chain recombines TRBV27 with TRBJ2-7; 8 bases are a match to TRBD1. This CDR3 region has 14 residues. The V gene's germline CDR1 is MNHEY and CDR2 SMNVEV (reference sequence). V was clipped by 2 bases and J by 2 bases; unmatched bases: 2. The CDR3 protein is CASSLQGATYEQYF. CDR3 sequence (DNA): TGTGCCAGCAGTTTACAGGGGGCTACCTACGAGCAGTACTTC.

This sequence joins TRBV18 and TRBJ1-1; D is ambiguous. Germline V gives CDR1 KGHSH, CDR2 LQKENI. The CDR3 is made up of 13 amino acids. Trimming shortened V by 0 bases and J by 4 bases, and 6 bases separated the two germline ends. Written as DNA, the CDR3 is TGTGCCAGCTCACCACCTGGGTTCACTGAAGCTTTCTTT. Protein sequence: CASSPPGFTEAFF.

The V gene is TRBV10-2, the J gene TRBJ2-1; TRBD1 agrees at 10 bases. Germline V gives CDR1 WSHSY, CDR2 SAAADI. The CDR3 loop spans 16 amino acids. Trimming removed 7 bases from V and 6 bases from J; junction bases left unmatched: 12. The DNA of the CDR3 is TGCGCCAGCACTAGGAATCCGGGACAGGGGTTCAATGAGCAGTTCTTC. Translated, it gives CASTRNPGQGFNEQFF.

This clonotype was seen at least ten times. This rearrangement joins TRBV12-3 or TRBV12-4 to TRBJ2-7; 10 bases are shared with TRBD1. After removal of 4 bases from V and 6 bases from J, the junction contained 9 bases not matched to a gene. The length of the CDR3 is 15 residues. The CDR3 sequence: CASSSRDRGFFEQYF. The CDR3 DNA follows: TGTGCCAGCAGTTCCCGGGACAGGGGTTTTTTCGAGCAGTACTTC.

A word on this clonotype: A much larger clone lies a single base off, so this may be a read error. The chain's CDR3 is CASTWDVYNQPQHF. DNA of the CDR3: TGTGCCAGCACTTGGGACGTCTACAATCAGCCCCAGCATTTT. This chain uses TRBV6-2 or TRBV6-3 with TRBJ1-5, with D tentatively TRBD1 (5 bases). Deletions cut 7 bases from V and 3 bases from J, with 13 bases between. The CDR3 is 14 residues long. The germline gives CDR1 MNHEY, CDR2 SVGEGT.

This clonotype occurred a few times. The CDR3 sequence: CASSSQTGGYLNEQYF. The DNA of the CDR3 is TGCGCCAGCAGCTCGCAGACAGGGGGTTATTTGAACGAGCAGTACTTC. This chain uses TRBV4-3 with TRBJ2-7; 9 nucleotides line up with TRBD1. Losses at the gene ends were 5 bases for V and 5 bases for J; bases not matched to a gene: 13. Germline assignment: CDR1 LGHNA and CDR2 YSLEER. The length of the CDR3 is 16 residues.

This clonotype was seen more than once but under ten times. The genes are TRBV3-1 and TRBJ2-7; 9 bases are shared with TRBD2. Germline assignment: CDR1 LGHDT and CDR2 YNNKEL (reference sequence). The junction had 10 bases not matched to a gene; V was cut back by 4 bases and J by 6 bases. CDR3 length: 15 amino acids. The CDR3 here is CASSPLAGSPFEQYF. CDR3 in DNA: TGTGCCAGCAGCCCCCTAGCGGGAAGCCCTTTCGAGCAGTACTTC.

In its sample, this clonotype was seen many times. The chain uses TRBV4-1 and TRBJ2-5; a weak D match, TRBD2 (5 bases). CDR1 and CDR2 from the germline V gene are MGHRA and YSYEKL. V lost 1 base, J lost 3 bases, and 12 bases lay in between. The CDR3 is 15 residues long. In DNA form, the CDR3 reads TGCGCCAGCAGCCAAGGAGGGATGCTCGAAGAGACCCAGTACTTC. Its protein is CASSQGGMLEETQYF.

V usage is TRBV14 and J usage is TRBJ1-1; D uncertain. Germline-derived CDR1 and CDR2 are SGHDN and FVKESK. This CDR3 is built from 13 residues. The V end was cut by 1 base, the J end by 3 bases, with 6 bases between. CDR3 region: CASSQGSYTEAFF. The CDR3 coding sequence is TGTGCCAGCAGCCAAGGGAGTTACACTGAAGCTTTCTTT.

This rearrangement joins TRBV27 to TRBJ2-7; 9 bases match TRBD1. Germline V gives CDR1 MNHEY, CDR2 SMNVEV (reference sequence). V gave up 5 bases and J gave up 7 bases; unmatched junction bases: 9. This CDR3 is built from 14 residues. Here the CDR3 DNA reads TGTGCCAGCAGTACTCAACGACAGGGGGAAGAGCAGTACTTC. Its protein is CASSTQRQGEEQYF.

J is TRBJ1-5 and V is TRBV28, with a tentative D call TRBD1 (5 bases). Germline CDR1 is MDHEN and CDR2 is SYDVKM. V was clipped by 4 bases and J by 0 bases, with 16 bases between them. This CDR3 is 17 amino acids long. The CDR3 loop is CASSSNGHLDSNQPQHF. The CDR3 DNA reads TGTGCCAGCAGTTCGAACGGACACCTAGATAGCAATCAGCCCCAGCATTTT.